The 22 T cell receptor beta chains presented below share a single source sample, sequenced in a study of T cell responses to AZD1222 COVID-19 vaccine. The table came from immunoSEQ multiplex PCR; TCRdb's copy has only in-frame clones and leaves some out. The sample includes more than 100,000 clones, roughly 84% of them seen just once. The sequencing here drew on peripheral blood, taken on day 0 of AZD1222 vaccination. These receptors were taken from an adult in good health.

This clone appeared once. The V and J genes are TRBV10-3 and TRBJ2-5; TRBD1 is a possible D gene (7 bases). V dropped 4 bases and J dropped 4 bases, with 16 bases sitting between them. This CDR3 has 15 residues. Germline loops: CDR1 ENHRY, CDR2 SYGVKD. CDR3 region: CAISVGGGRGETQYF. In nucleotides, the CDR3 is TGTGCCATCAGTGTAGGAGGGGGCCGCGGAGAGACCCAGTACTTC.

Only one count was recorded for this clone. V usage is TRBV29-1 and J usage is TRBJ2-7, with 8 bases aligning to TRBD2. Looked up from germline, CDR1 is SQVTM and CDR2 is ANQGSEA. The CDR3 covers 14 residues. The ends lost 2 bases at V and 7 bases at J; junction bases unmatched: 10. CDR3: CSVEPSSGGGEQYF. DNA for the CDR3: TGCAGCGTTGAACCCTCCTCGGGGGGGGGAGAGCAGTACTTC.

The chain is built from TRBV2 and TRBJ2-3, with a possible D match to TRBD2 (5 bases). The CDR3 consists of 16 residues. The germline V gene encodes CDR1 SNHLY and CDR2 FYNNEI. The V end lost 3 bases, the J end lost 0 bases, and 13 bases lay between the germline ends. CDR3 DNA sequence: TGTGCCAGCAGTGACGTTCAAGCGGCCAGCACAGATACGCAGTATTTT. Protein product: CASSDVQAASTDTQYF.

The chain's CDR3 is CASSNRVVDGYTF. CDR3 bases: TGTGCCAGCAGTAACAGGGTGGTTGATGGCTACACCTTC. The rearrangement uses TRBV6-5 and TRBJ1-2; possible D gene TRBD1, 6 bases. Trimming took 5 bases from V and 6 from J, leaving 13 bases between them. CDR1 is MNHEY and CDR2 is SVGAGI in the germline V gene. The CDR3 has 13 amino acids.

The J gene is TRBJ1-6, the V gene TRBV4-3; D gene unclear. The CDR3 covers 18 residues. V dropped 3 bases and J dropped 5 bases, with 20 bases sitting between them. Germline-derived CDR1 and CDR2 are LGHNA and YSLEER. DNA of the CDR3: TGCGCCAGCAGCCAGGAACTACGGGGTTATTCGGATAATTCACCCCTCCACTTT. Protein sequence: CASSQELRGYSDNSPLHF.

The chain carries TRBV7-9 and TRBJ2-5; a weak D match, TRBD1 (6 bases). Trimming pared 8 bases from V and 2 bases from J, leaving 18 bases between. This CDR3 contains 15 residues. CDR1 SEHNR and CDR2 FQNEAQ come from the germline V gene (reference sequence). CDR3 nucleotide sequence: TGTGCCAGCGACGGGGCACAGGGCGTTCAAGAGACCCAGTACTTC. This gives the protein CASDGAQGVQETQYF.

For the CDR3, the DNA is TGTGCCAGCAGGGATCCGGTGGGAGGAAACACCATATATTTT. As protein: CASRDPVGGNTIYF. The V gene is TRBV6-5, the J gene TRBJ1-3; D is undetermined. The CDR3 length is 14 residues. The V end was cut by 6 bases, the J end by 4 bases, with 13 bases between. CDR1 and CDR2 (germline): MNHEY, SVGAGI.

In regard to this clone: At one end the junction does not follow the germline gene, possibly because of a read error. The chain is built from TRBV7-7 and TRBJ2-3; D might be TRBD1 (7 bases). The germline V gene has CDR1 SSHAT and CDR2 FNYEAQ (reference sequence). This CDR3 is built from 13 residues. The CDR3, as DNA: TGTGCTAGCAGCTTGACAGGGAGGGATACGCAGTATTTT. Translating it yields CASSLTGRDTQYF. Combining the CDR3 with reference TRBV7-7 and TRBJ2-3 gives the whole variable domain GAGVSQSPRYKVTKRGQDVTLRCDPISSHATLYWYQQALGQGPEFLTYFNYEAQPDKSGLPSDRFSAERPEGSISTLTIQRTEQRDSAMYRCASSLTGRDTQYFGPGTRLTVL.

This clone was observed a handful of times. This rearrangement joins TRBV6-2 or TRBV6-3 to TRBJ1-1, with a possible D match to TRBD1 (5 bases). The CDR3 totals 14 residues. Germline values: CDR1 MNHEY, CDR2 SVGEGT. Trimming pared 6 bases from V and 1 base from J, leaving 12 bases between. This CDR3 is CASSSTGGNTEAFF. The DNA of the CDR3 is TGTGCCAGCAGCTCGACGGGGGGGAACACTGAAGCTTTCTTT.

The rearrangement joins TRBV5-5 to TRBJ2-2, with a tentative D call TRBD2 (5 bases). Looked up from germline, CDR1 is SGHKS and CDR2 is YYEKEE (reference sequence). With 2 bases removed from V and 6 bases from J, the gap between germline ends came to 5 bases. The CDR3 covers 12 residues. This chain's CDR3 is CASSFGAGELFF. CDR3 sequence (DNA): TGTGCCAGCAGCTTCGGGGCCGGGGAGCTGTTTTTT. The full variable domain, completed using reference TRBV5-5 and TRBJ2-2, is DAGVTQSPTHLIKTRGQQVTLRCSPISGHKSVSWYQQVLGQGPQFIFQYYEKEERGRGNFPDRFSARQFPNYSSELNVNALLLGDSALYLCASSFGAGELFFGEGSRLTVL.

The J gene is TRBJ2-7, the V gene TRBV7-9, with TRBD2 as a possible D gene (6 bases). This CDR3 spans 13 amino acids. Germline V CDR1 and CDR2: SEHNR, FQNEAQ (reference sequence). Trimming shortened V by 7 bases and J by 7 bases, and 17 bases separated the two germline ends. CDR3 bases: TGTGCCAGCACCCCACTAGCTTACGGGGAGCAGTACTTC. This encodes CASTPLAYGEQYF. The full variable domain, rest sourced from reference TRBV7-9 and TRBJ2-7, is DTGVSQNPRHKITKRGQNVTFRCDPISEHNRLYWYRQTLGQGPEFLTYFQNEAQLEKSRLLSDRFSAERPKGSFSTLEIQRTEQGDSAMYLCASTPLAYGEQYFGPGTRLTVT.

The chain joins TRBV14 to TRBJ2-1, with D tentatively TRBD1 or TRBD2 (5 bases each). This CDR3 has 18 amino acids. V was cut by 3 bases and J by 0 bases, with 18 bases left in between. From germline, CDR1 is SGHDN and CDR2 FVKESK. As DNA, the CDR3 is TGTGCCAGCAGCCAGCGTGGGGGTGCGGGCAGCTCCTACAATGAGCAGTTCTTC. Translation: CASSQRGGAGSSYNEQFF.

The CDR3 sequence is CASKRQGSYEQYF. In DNA, the CDR3 is TGTGCCAGCAAACGACAGGGCTCCTACGAGCAGTACTTC. V gene TRBV12-3 or TRBV12-4 combines with J gene TRBJ2-7; 7 bases map to TRBD1. CDR3 size: 13 residues. The J segment lost 0 bases and the V segment lost 7 bases, leaving 3 bases of the junction unmatched.

The rearrangement joins TRBV11-3 to TRBJ2-1, with a tentative D call TRBD1 (6 bases). Trimming took off 8 bases at V and 4 bases at J, with 12 bases between the two ends. This CDR3 is built from 13 residues. Per germline, CDR1 SGHNT and CDR2 YENEEA. CDR3 sequence: CASEGRGYNEQFF. The CDR3 DNA is TGTGCCAGCGAGGGCAGGGGTTACAATGAGCAGTTCTTC.

The chain carries TRBV18 and TRBJ2-5, with 7 bases that match TRBD2. Germline trimming cut 2 bases from V and 5 bases from J; bases unmatched to any gene: 2. Germline values: CDR1 KGHSH, CDR2 LQKENI. The CDR3 length is 13 residues. The CDR3 region is CASSPLGGETQYF. The CDR3 DNA reads as TGTGCCAGCTCACCATTGGGAGGGGAGACCCAGTACTTC.

The chain employs TRBV4-1 and TRBJ2-7, with a possible D match to TRBD1 (6 bases). Germline V gene sequence: CDR1 MGHRA, CDR2 YSYEKL. V lost 3 bases to trimming and J lost 1 base, with 10 bases between them. The CDR3 is 14 amino acids. The CDR3 loop reads CASSHPDSSYEQYF. Written as DNA, the CDR3 is TGCGCCAGCAGCCACCCGGACAGTTCCTACGAGCAGTACTTC.

This clone was seen only a few times. The rearrangement uses TRBV11-2 and TRBJ1-2, with no clear D. Germline V CDR1 and CDR2: SGHAT, FQNNGV. V was clipped by 1 base and J by 0 bases, with 3 bases between them. The CDR3 spans 13 residues. In DNA, the CDR3 is TGTGCCAGCAGCTTAGTGTCTAACTATGGCTACACCTTC. Amino acids: CASSLVSNYGYTF.

The chain has TRBV24-1 and TRBJ1-2; a weak D match, TRBD1 (5 bases). The length of the CDR3 is 13 residues. Trimming removed 9 bases at V and 4 bases at J, with 14 bases between. CDR1 is KGHDR, CDR2 SFDVKD, per germline. CDR3 nucleotides: TGTGCCACCGCAGGGACGGGAGCCTATGGCTACACCTTC. Protein sequence: CATAGTGAYGYTF.

This clone is a singleton in its sample. CDR3 sequence reads: CASSAKWGGKSPYEQYF. DNA for the CDR3: TGTGCCAGCAGTGCCAAATGGGGGGGGAAATCCCCCTACGAGCAGTACTTC. The J gene is TRBJ2-7, the V gene TRBV6-1; 7 nucleotides agree with TRBD2. Losses at the gene ends were 4 bases for V and 2 bases for J; bases not matched to a gene: 14. The CDR3 sequence is 17 residues long. The germline gives CDR1 MNHNS, CDR2 SASEGT.

The chain combines TRBV18 with TRBJ1-5; D perhaps matches TRBD1 (5 bases). The CDR3 covers 16 residues. Trimming removed 2 bases from V and 6 bases from J, with 17 bases in between. Germline values: CDR1 KGHSH, CDR2 LQKENI. CDR3: CASSPSGGVSSQPQHF. The CDR3 nucleotides are TGTGCCAGCTCACCATCCGGGGGGGTTTCTAGTCAGCCCCAGCATTTT.

DNA for the CDR3: TGTGCCAGCACCTCCTTAGTGGGGGACACCATATATTTT. This codes for CASTSLVGDTIYF. This chain connects TRBV7-2 to TRBJ1-3; D may be TRBD1 (5 bases). V was trimmed by 7 bases and J by 8 bases, leaving 15 bases between them. Germline CDR1 is SGHTA and CDR2 is FQGNSA. This CDR3 comprises 13 residues.

This chain links TRBV2 with TRBJ1-6; D is unclear. This CDR3 is 13 amino acids long. Looked up from germline, CDR1 is SNHLY and CDR2 is FYNNEI. Trimming removed 4 bases from V and 7 bases from J, with 8 bases in between. The CDR3 region is CASSVRANSPLHF. The DNA for the CDR3 is TGTGCCAGCAGTGTTAGGGCGAATTCACCCCTCCACTTT.